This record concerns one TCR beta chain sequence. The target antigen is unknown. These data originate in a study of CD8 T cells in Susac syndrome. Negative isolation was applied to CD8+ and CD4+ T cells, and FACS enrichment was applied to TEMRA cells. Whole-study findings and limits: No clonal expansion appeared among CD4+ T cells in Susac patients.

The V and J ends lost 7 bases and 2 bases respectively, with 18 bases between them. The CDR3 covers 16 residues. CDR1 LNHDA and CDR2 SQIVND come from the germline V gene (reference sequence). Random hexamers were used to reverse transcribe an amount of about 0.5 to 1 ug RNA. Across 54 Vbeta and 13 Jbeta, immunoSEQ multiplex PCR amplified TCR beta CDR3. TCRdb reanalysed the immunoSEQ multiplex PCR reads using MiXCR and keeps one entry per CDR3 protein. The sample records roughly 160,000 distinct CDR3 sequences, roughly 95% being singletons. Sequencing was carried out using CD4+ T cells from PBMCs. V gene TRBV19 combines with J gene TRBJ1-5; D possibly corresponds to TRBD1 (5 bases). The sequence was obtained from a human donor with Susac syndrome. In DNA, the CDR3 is TGTGCCAGTACTCCGTCGGAGGTGGGGGGCAATCAGCCCCAGCATTTT. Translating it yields CASTPSEVGGNQPQHF.